This T cell receptor beta chain was recovered during a study of metastatic and nonmetastatic thyroid tumors. Study details: Across blood and tumor or nodule tissue, repertoires from malignant and benign thyroid patients were compared with one another.

In its sample, this clone was seen many times. Its antigen remains unidentified. CDR3 size: 16 residues. Trimming took 1 base from V and 2 from J, leaving 12 bases between them. Patients underwent thyroid surgery, and none had received any treatment before it. Whole-study results and caveats: Reported TCR beta diversity, measured in blood and tumor, was significantly higher for malignant thyroid tumors than for benign nodules.

TCRdb used MiXCR to call clones anew from the PCR reads. The sample gives over 40,000 clones, approximately 10% of which show up once; 20% to 25% is in the top ten. The chain links TRBV12-3 or TRBV12-4 to TRBJ2-1; D is possibly TRBD2 (5 bases). This TCR was recovered from a female donor with papillary thyroid cancer or a benign thyroid nodule (not recorded which). Some clones in this sample may be carry-over from other donors' samples. Material: blood. The CDR3 nucleotides read TGTGCCAGCAGTTTAGGCGAGGGAGAGACCTACAATGAGCAGTTCTTC. It yields the protein CASSLGEGETYNEQFF.